The 9 T cell receptor beta chains presented below share a single source sample, sequenced in a study of blood T cell repertoires in COVID-19. The assay was immunoSEQ multiplex PCR, and TCRdb's table has in-frame clones only and misses some. The data contain about 480,000 clones, 88% of them singletons. Material: peripheral blood. These receptors originate from a woman in her forties or fifties with COVID-19, enrolled during active disease.

The chain carries TRBV7-2 and TRBJ1-6, with TRBD1 as a possible D gene (5 bases). Trimming removed 5 bases at V and 0 bases at J, with 17 bases between. Germline assignment: CDR1 SGHTA and CDR2 FQGNSA. This CDR3 region has 18 residues. The CDR3 loop reads CASSPGGDFSSYNSPLHF. CDR3 nucleotides: TGTGCCAGCAGCCCCGGGGGGGACTTTAGCTCCTATAATTCACCCCTCCACTTT.

The V and J genes are TRBV19 and TRBJ1-3; D is perhaps TRBD1 (6 bases). The CDR3 is made up of 14 amino acids. V lost 7 bases to trimming and J lost 0 bases, with 10 bases between them. The germline CDR1 and CDR2 sequences are LNHDA and SQIVND (reference sequence). CDR3 sequence (DNA): TGTGCCAGTAATCGGGACACCTCTGGAAACACCATATATTTT. Protein product: CASNRDTSGNTIYF.

Comment on this clone: Other DNA sequences in the same sample also yield this CDR3. The CDR3 sequence is CASSGTGGNQPQHF. The DNA for the CDR3 is TGTGCCAGTAGTGGGACAGGGGGGAATCAGCCCCAGCATTTT. The rearrangement uses TRBV19 and TRBJ1-5; 11 bases agree with TRBD1. The CDR3 has 14 amino acids. Trimming took 5 bases from V and 4 from J; bases not matched to a gene: 1. Germline V gene lookup returns CDR1 LNHDA and CDR2 SQIVND (reference sequence).

The gene calls are TRBV28 and TRBJ1-5; tentative D call: TRBD1 (6 bases). The CDR3 extends over 13 amino acids. Germline CDR1 and CDR2: MDHEN and SYDVKM. The germline V and J ends were trimmed by 1 base and 6 bases, with 7 bases remaining between them. The CDR3 loop reads CASSLLGGQPQHF. The CDR3 nucleotides read TGTGCCAGCAGTTTATTAGGGGGTCAGCCCCAGCATTTT.

This chain uses TRBV5-1 with TRBJ2-4, with 10 bases that match TRBD1. The length of the CDR3 is 14 residues. Germline values: CDR1 SGHRS, CDR2 YFSETQ. Trimming took 5 bases from V and 4 from J; bases not matched to a gene: 3. The CDR3 sequence: CASRGTGVKNIQYF. The CDR3 DNA follows: TGCGCCAGCAGGGGGACAGGGGTGAAAAACATTCAGTACTTC. Full variable domain (missing parts from reference TRBV5-1 and TRBJ2-4): KAGVTQTPRYLIKTRGQQVTLSCSPISGHRSVSWYQQTPGQGLQFLFEYFSETQRNKGNFPGRFSGRQFSNSRSEMNVSTLELGDSALYLCASRGTGVKNIQYFGAGTRLSVL.

The chain employs TRBV19 and TRBJ2-3, with a possible D match to TRBD1 (6 bases). This CDR3 is 12 amino acids long. Between the trimmed V and J ends, which lost 10 bases and 5 bases, there was a span of 13 bases. Germline assignment: CDR1 LNHDA and CDR2 SQIVND (reference sequence). Here the CDR3 DNA reads TGTGCCACCTCGGAAGGGGGAGATACGCAGTATTTT. This gives the protein CATSEGGDTQYF.

J is TRBJ1-1 and V is TRBV5-1; 8 bases are shared with TRBD1. The CDR3 loop spans 16 amino acids. The V and J ends lost 2 bases and 0 bases, in that order; junction bases with no gene match: 6. Germline-derived CDR1 and CDR2 are SGHRS and YFSETQ. The CDR3 DNA follows: TGCGCCAGCAGCTTTGACAGGGGTGGCATGAACACTGAAGCTTTCTTT. Amino acid sequence: CASSFDRGGMNTEAFF.

This rearrangement joins TRBV2 to TRBJ1-2; a weak D match, TRBD1 (6 bases). V was shortened by 6 bases and J by 2 bases, with 19 bases between the two germline ends. The CDR3 runs to 16 residues. In germline, CDR1 is SNHLY, CDR2 FYNNEI. CDR3 sequence (DNA): TGTGCCAGCAGCCCTAGGGGGGGTCCCGTGAACTATGGCTACACCTTC. Its translation: CASSPRGGPVNYGYTF.

This rearrangement joins TRBV6-5 to TRBJ2-3, with TRBD1 as a possible D gene (8 bases). Trimming took off 5 bases at V and 11 bases at J, with 23 bases between the two ends. This CDR3 is built from 15 residues. Per germline, CDR1 MNHEY and CDR2 SVGAGI. The CDR3 nucleotides are TGTGCCAGCAGTCCACAGGGGGGGGCTACGGTTAGGCAGTATTTT. This encodes CASSPQGGATVRQYF.